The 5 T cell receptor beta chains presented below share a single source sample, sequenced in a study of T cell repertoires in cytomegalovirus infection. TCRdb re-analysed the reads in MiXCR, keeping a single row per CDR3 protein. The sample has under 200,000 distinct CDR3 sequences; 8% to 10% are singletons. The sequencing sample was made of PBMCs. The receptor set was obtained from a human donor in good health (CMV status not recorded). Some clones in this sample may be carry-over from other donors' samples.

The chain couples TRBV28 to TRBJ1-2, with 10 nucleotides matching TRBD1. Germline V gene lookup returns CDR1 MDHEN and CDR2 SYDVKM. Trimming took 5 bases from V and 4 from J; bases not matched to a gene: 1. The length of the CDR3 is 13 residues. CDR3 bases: TGTGCCAGCAGTGGGGACAGGGGCTATGGCTACACCTTC. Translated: CASSGDRGYGYTF.

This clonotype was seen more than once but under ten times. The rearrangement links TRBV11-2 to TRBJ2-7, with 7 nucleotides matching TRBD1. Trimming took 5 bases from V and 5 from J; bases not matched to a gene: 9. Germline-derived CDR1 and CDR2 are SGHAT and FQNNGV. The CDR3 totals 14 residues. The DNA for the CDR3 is TGTGCCAGCAGCCAAACAGGGGCGGGCGACGAGCAGTACTTC. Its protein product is CASSQTGAGDEQYF.

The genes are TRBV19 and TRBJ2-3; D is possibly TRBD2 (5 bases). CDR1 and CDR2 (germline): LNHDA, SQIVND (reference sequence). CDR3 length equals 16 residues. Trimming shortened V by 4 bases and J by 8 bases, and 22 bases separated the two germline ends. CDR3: CASSNLSGAADSTQYF. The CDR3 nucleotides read TGTGCCAGTAGTAACCTCTCAGGCGCAGCGGATTCTACGCAGTATTTT. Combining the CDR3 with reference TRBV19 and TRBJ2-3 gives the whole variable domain DGGITQSPKYLFRKEGQNVTLSCEQNLNHDAMYWYRQDPGQGLRLIYYSQIVNDFQKGDIAEGYSVSREKKESFPLTVTSAQKNPTAFYLCASSNLSGAADSTQYFGPGTRLTVL.

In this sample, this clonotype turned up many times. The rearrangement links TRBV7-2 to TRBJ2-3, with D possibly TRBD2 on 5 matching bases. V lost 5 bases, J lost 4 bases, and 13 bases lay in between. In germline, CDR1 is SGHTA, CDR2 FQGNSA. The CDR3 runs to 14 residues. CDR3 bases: TGTGCCAGCAGCCCTGTCCGGACTGCAGATACGCAGTATTTT. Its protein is CASSPVRTADTQYF.

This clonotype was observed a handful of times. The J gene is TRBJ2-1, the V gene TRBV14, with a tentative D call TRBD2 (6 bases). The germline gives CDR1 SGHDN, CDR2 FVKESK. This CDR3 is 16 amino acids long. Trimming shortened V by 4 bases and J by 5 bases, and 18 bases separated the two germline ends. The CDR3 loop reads CASSPHGGLKNNEQFF. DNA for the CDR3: TGTGCCAGCAGCCCACACGGGGGACTGAAAAACAATGAGCAGTTCTTC.